The T cell receptor beta chain described here comes from a study of monozygotic twins with inflammatory bowel disease. Study-level points and caveats: Healthy twins shared more clonotypes with others than IBD patients, most markedly active ones.

A note on this clonotype: Its specificity is not known.

Template switching appended UMIs that held a 6-nucleotide sample barcode. TCRdb reprocessed the 5' RACE reads and keeps a single row for each CDR3 protein, giving no DNA. The sample holds around 100,000 distinct CDR3 sequences. Germline assignment: CDR1 ENHRY and CDR2 SYGVKD. The CDR3 runs 14 residues. This sequence joins TRBV10-3 and TRBJ2-7; TCRdb selects TRBD1, and the lack of DNA leaves this call unchecked. The clonotype was recovered from a human donor with ulcerative colitis or Crohn's disease, or a healthy co-twin of an affected twin (not recorded which). Source material: blood. The CDR3 region is CAISDGTGGAEQYF.